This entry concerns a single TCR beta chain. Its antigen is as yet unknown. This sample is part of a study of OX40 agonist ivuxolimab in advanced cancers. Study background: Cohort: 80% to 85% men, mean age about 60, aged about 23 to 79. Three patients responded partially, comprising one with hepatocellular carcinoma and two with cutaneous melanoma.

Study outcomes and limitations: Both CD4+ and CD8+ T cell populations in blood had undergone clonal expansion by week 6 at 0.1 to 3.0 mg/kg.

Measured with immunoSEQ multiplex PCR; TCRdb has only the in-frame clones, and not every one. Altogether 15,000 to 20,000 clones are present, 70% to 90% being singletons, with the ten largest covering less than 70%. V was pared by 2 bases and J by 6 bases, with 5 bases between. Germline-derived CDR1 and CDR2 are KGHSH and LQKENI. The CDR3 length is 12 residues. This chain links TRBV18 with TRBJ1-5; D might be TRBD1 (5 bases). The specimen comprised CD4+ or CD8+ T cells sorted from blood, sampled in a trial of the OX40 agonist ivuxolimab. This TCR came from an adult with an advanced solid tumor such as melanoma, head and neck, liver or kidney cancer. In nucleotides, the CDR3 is TGTGCCAGCTCACCAGGGGGTCAGCCCCAGCATTTT. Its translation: CASSPGGQPQHF.